These T cell receptor beta chains were read from a single sample in a study of cytomegalovirus exposure and HLA in healthy donors. The method was immunoSEQ multiplex PCR; TCRdb's version includes in-frame clones alone and lacks a portion of them. The data show tens of thousands of clones, with 80% to 90% seen just once and 1% to 1.5% held by the top ten. The sample consisted of PBMCs. These receptors all come from a woman in her late teens or twenties in good health and CMV-seronegative. CDR3s include the opening cysteine and the closing phenylalanine or tryptophan. Each record gives: D gene, V gene, J gene, clone size, CDR3 protein, CDR3 DNA. The D gene is left open where the match is weak. Clone size is stated in some rows and not others, as once, few, many or a class when expanded.

>TRBD2|TRBV11-2|TRBJ2-7|.
CASSSNPAGGDYEQYF
TGTGCCAGCAGCTCAAATCCAGCGGGGGGCGACTACGAGCAGTACTTC
>.|TRBV28|TRBJ1-2|.
CASSAPGHYGYTF
TGTGCCAGCAGCGCTCCGGGACATTATGGCTACACCTTC
>TRBD2|TRBV10-1|TRBJ2-7|few
CASSSSREGWEQYF
TGCGCCAGCAGTTCCTCGCGGGAGGGCTGGGAGCAGTACTTC
>.|TRBV28|TRBJ2-7|.
CASSPSVRDRNDSYEQYF
TGTGCCAGCAGTCCCTCAGTAAGAGACAGAAACGATTCCTACGAGCAGTACTTC
>.|TRBV11-2|TRBJ2-3|.
CASGLTDTQYF
TGTGCCAGCGGGCTCACAGATACGCAGTATTTT
>TRBD1|TRBV7-9|TRBJ1-5|.
CASSSLEVGGRGNQPQHF
TGTGCCAGCAGCTCGTTGGAGGTAGGGGGCCGCGGCAATCAGCCCCAGCATTTT
>.|TRBV5-1|TRBJ2-1|.
CASSPGVQDNEQFF
TGCGCCAGCAGCCCGGGGGTACAGGACAATGAGCAGTTCTTC
>TRBD1|TRBV5-1|TRBJ1-2|.
CASSWTGSGYTF
TGCGCCAGCAGCTGGACAGGGTCCGGCTACACCTTC
>TRBD1|TRBV7-8|TRBJ1-5|.
CASSLYRRYRGTNQPQHF
TGTGCCAGCAGCTTATACCGTAGGTACAGGGGTACCAATCAGCCCCAGCATTTT
>TRBD1|TRBV10-3|TRBJ2-2|.
CAISVTGQGRGAGELFF
TGTGCCATCAGTGTTACGGGACAGGGGAGGGGCGCCGGGGAGCTGTTTTTT
>.|TRBV7-6|TRBJ2-5|.
CASSQDSQETQYF
TGTGCCAGCAGCCAGGACAGCCAAGAGACCCAGTACTTC
>TRBD1|TRBV2|TRBJ2-7|.
CASSEGTGIIAYEQYF
TGTGCCAGCAGTGAAGGGACAGGAATAATAGCCTACGAGCAGTACTTC
>TRBD2|TRBV7-2|TRBJ2-7|.
CASSLGTSGTYEQYF
TGTGCCAGCAGCTTAGGGACTAGCGGGACCTACGAGCAGTACTTC
>TRBD2|TRBV11-2|TRBJ2-1|.
CASSFPRGRGGTYNEQFF
TGTGCCAGCAGCTTCCCTCGGGGGAGGGGAGGGACCTACAATGAGCAGTTCTTC
>TRBD1|TRBV6-5|TRBJ2-7|.
CASSYSGTDYYEQYF
TGTGCCAGCAGTTACTCTGGGACAGATTACTACGAGCAGTACTTC
>.|TRBV5-6|TRBJ2-7|.
CASSLEARGATVQYF
TGTGCCAGCAGCTTGGAGGCTCGGGGGGCTACGGTGCAGTACTTC
>TRBD2|TRBV7-2|TRBJ2-1|.
CASSSWTSAYNEQFF
TGTGCCAGCAGCTCTTGGACTAGCGCCTACAATGAGCAGTTCTTC
>.|TRBV27|TRBJ2-1|.
CASSAHPSGGEQFF
TGTGCCAGCAGTGCACACCCCTCCGGGGGTGAGCAGTTCTTC
>.|TRBV5-1|TRBJ1-1|.
CASSLRVTGTEAFF
TGCGCCAGCAGCTTACGGGTTACGGGAACTGAAGCTTTCTTT
>TRBD2|TRBV7-2|TRBJ2-3|.
CASSPGTSGGTDTQYF
TGTGCCAGCAGCCCCGGGACTAGCGGGGGCACAGATACGCAGTATTTT
>TRBD2|TRBV7-6|TRBJ2-7|.
CASRRQIAGTYEQYF
TGTGCCAGCAGGCGCCAAATAGCGGGGACCTACGAGCAGTACTTC
>TRBD1|TRBV10-2|TRBJ1-1|.
CASSGEGANTEAFF
TGCGCCAGCAGTGGTGAGGGGGCGAACACTGAAGCTTTCTTT
>TRBD2|TRBV11-1|TRBJ2-1|.
CASSFKVTSVDNEQFF
TGTGCCAGCAGCTTTAAAGTGACTAGCGTAGACAATGAGCAGTTCTTC